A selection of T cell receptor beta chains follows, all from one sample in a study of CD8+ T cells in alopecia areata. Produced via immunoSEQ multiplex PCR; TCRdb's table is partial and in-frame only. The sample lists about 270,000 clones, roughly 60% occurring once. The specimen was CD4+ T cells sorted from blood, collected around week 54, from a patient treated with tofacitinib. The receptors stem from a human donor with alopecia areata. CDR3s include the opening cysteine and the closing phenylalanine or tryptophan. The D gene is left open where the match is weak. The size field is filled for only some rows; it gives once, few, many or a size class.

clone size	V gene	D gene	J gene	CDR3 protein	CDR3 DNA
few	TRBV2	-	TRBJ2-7	CASSRGSGAYEQYF	TGTGCCAGTAGTCGTGGGTCTGGGGCCTACGAGCAGTACTTC
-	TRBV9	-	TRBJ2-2	CASSVLSNTGELFF	TGTGCCAGCAGCGTACTATCGAACACCGGGGAGCTGTTTTTT
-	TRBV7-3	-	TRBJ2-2	CASRGTGAYTGELFF	TGTGCCAGCAGGGGTACCGGCGCGTACACCGGGGAGCTGTTTTTT
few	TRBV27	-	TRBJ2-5	CASSPLLQETQYF	TGTGCCAGCAGTCCCCTCCTCCAAGAGACCCAGTACTTC
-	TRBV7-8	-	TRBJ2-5	CASSLAWGATKETQYF	TGTGCCAGCAGCTTAGCTTGGGGGGCGACTAAGGAGACCCAGTACTTC
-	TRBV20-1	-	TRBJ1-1	CSARRDREAFF	TGCAGTGCTAGGAGAGACCGGGAAGCTTTCTTT
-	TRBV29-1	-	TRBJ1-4	CSVEGPTNEKLFF	TGCAGCGTTGAAGGTCCAACTAATGAAAAACTGTTTTTT
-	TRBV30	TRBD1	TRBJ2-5	CAWSVQGSSQETQYF	TGTGCCTGGAGTGTACAGGGGTCGTCCCAAGAGACCCAGTACTTC
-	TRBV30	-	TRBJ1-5	CAWSTSPIQHF	TGTGCCTGGAGTACCTCCCCGATACAGCATTTT
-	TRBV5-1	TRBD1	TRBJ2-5	CASRSPGQGRETQYF	TGCGCCAGCAGGTCCCCGGGACAGGGAAGGGAGACCCAGTACTTC
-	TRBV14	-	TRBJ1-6	CASSQGPHNSPLHF	TGTGCCAGCAGCCAAGGACCGCATAATTCACCCCTCCACTTT
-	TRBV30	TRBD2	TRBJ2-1	CAWQTSGYYNEQFF	TGTGCCTGGCAGACTAGCGGGTATTACAATGAGCAGTTCTTC
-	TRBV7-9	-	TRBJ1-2	CASSPSAWGKLYGYTF	TGTGCCAGCAGCCCCTCGGCCTGGGGGAAACTCTATGGCTACACCTTC
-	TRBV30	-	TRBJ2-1	CAWSQDYNEQFF	TGTGCCTGGAGCCAGGACTACAATGAGCAGTTCTTC
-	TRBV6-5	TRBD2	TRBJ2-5	CASSSPGGETQYF	TGTGCCAGCAGTTCCCCCGGGGGGGAGACCCAGTACTTC
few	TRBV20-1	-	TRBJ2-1	CSARIGREQFF	TGCAGTGCTAGGATTGGGCGTGAGCAGTTCTTC
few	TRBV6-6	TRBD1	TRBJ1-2	CASSSPGQGDNGYTF	TGTGCCAGCAGTTCCCCCGGCCAGGGGGATAATGGCTACACCTTC
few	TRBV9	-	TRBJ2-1	CASSTTKDAWGEQFF	TGTGCCAGCAGCACCACAAAGGATGCGTGGGGTGAGCAGTTCTTC
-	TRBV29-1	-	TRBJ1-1	CSVVRQVRNTEAFF	TGCAGCGTTGTACGGCAGGTGAGGAACACTGAAGCTTTCTTT
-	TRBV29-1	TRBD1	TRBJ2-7	CSVVRTGVSYEQYF	TGCAGCGTTGTACGGACAGGGGTTTCCTACGAGCAGTACTTC